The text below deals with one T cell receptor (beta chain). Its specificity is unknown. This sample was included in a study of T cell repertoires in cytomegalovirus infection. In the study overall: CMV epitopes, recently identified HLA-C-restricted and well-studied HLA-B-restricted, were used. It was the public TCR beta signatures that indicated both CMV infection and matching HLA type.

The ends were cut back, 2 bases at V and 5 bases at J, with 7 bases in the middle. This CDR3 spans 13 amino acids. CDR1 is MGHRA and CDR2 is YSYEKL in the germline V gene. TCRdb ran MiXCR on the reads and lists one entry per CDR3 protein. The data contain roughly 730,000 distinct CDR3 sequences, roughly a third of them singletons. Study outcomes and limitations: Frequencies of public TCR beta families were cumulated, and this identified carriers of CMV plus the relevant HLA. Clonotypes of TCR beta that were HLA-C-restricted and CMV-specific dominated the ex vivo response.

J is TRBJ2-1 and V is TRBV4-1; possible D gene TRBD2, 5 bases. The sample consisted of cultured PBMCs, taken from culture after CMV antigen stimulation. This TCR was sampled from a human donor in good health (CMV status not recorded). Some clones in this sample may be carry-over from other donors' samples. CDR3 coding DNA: TGCGCCAGCAGCCAACCGGGAAACAATGAGCAGTTCTTC. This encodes CASSQPGNNEQFF.